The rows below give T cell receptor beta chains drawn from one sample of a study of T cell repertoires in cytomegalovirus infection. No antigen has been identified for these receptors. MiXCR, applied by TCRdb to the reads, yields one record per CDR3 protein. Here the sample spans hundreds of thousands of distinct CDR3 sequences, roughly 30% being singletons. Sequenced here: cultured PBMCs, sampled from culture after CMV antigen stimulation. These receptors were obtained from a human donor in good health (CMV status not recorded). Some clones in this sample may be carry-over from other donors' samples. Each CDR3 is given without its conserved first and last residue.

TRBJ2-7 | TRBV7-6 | ASGPRDRVYEQY
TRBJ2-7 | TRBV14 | ASSRLLHYEQY
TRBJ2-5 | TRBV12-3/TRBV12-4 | ASSLELRETQY
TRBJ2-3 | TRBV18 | ASSQLSLISTDTQY
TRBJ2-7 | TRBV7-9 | ASSQDVAAGGTEQY
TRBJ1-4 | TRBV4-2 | ASSQRSRQVAEKLF
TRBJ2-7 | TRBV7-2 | ASSLKQGGHEQY
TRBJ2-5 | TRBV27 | ASSRTPGLAGRYGETQY
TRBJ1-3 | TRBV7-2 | ASSTTGGSLNTIY
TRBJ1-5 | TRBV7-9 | APREDQPQH
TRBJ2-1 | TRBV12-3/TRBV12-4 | ASSFSLGEQF
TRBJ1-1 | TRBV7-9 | ASSLAVATDRDTEAF
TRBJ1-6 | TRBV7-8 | ASSLSGRNLLNSPLH
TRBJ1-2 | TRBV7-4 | ASSFGVPNYGYT
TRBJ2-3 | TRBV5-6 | ASSPGPYLLDTQY
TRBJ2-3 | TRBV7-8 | ASSLAGGAADTQY
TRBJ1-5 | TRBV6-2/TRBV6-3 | ASSYAVSEQPQH
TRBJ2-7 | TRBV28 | ASRGTGAFYEQY
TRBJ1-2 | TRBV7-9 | ASSPGPLDRSYGYT
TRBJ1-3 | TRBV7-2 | ASSSQGSRNTIY
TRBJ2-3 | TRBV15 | ATSREGSTDTQY
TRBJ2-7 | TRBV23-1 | ASSQFWGEQGRSYEQY
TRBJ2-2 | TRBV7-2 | ASSARTGPGELF
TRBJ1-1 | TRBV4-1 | ASSPQGLGNTEAF
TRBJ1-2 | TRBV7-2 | ASSTSGRTVYGYT
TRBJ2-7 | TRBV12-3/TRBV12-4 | ASSAGQPSYEQY
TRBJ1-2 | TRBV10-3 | AISDPTAFNGYT
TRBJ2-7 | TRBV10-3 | AIKSPGEQY
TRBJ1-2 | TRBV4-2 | ASSQDRSTPHYGYT
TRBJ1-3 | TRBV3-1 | ASSDRRTSGNTIY
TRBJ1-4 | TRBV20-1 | SARPPGANEKLF
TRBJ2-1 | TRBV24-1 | ATSEGGRNEQF
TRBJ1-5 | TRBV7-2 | ASASGEHQPQH
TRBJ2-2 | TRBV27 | ASRRGPLAGELF
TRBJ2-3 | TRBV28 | ASSFPSRAGGFTDTQY
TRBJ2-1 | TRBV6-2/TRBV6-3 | ASSPPRGPSGSSYNEQF
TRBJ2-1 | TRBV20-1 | SAPGGDAHNEQF
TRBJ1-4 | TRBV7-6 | ASSPGGGVEKLF
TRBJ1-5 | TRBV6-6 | ASSTPRADYSNQPQH
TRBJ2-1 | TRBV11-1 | ASSSPGQLNEQF
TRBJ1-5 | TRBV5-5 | ASSLGPLTNQPQH
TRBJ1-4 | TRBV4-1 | ASSHPGAGGNEKLF
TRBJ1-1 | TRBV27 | ASRIHGPNTEAF
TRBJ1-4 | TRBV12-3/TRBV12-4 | ASSLGPTEDEKLF
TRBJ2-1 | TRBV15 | ATSRDPLAGNEQF
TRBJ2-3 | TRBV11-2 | ASSLTRQGGTDTQY
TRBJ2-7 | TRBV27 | ASSLNRVPYEQY
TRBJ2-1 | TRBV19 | ASSKTGIFGYNEQF
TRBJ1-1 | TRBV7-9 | ASSLTQGSTEAF
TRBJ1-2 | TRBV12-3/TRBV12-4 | ASSRGFYGYT
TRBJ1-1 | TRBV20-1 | SARDPDRAWEAF
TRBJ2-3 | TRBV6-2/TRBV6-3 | ASRRSSTDTQY
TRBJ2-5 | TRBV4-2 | ASSQVGGGQETQY
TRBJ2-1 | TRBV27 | ASTTRAGRNEQF
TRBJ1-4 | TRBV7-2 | ASSALSHREKLF